This record concerns one TCR beta chain sequence. It lacks a known antigen. Per-base qualities were not stored, and no clone one base away is much larger. This sample is drawn from a study of cytomegalovirus exposure and HLA in healthy donors (dated by TCRdb to about 2017). Background on the whole study: An earlier analysis of about 560 of the donors reported approximately 260 Gb of sequence data and 117 million unique TCR beta sequences obtained from around 170 million T cells. To predict cytomegalovirus infection status, the study combined high-throughput TCR immunosequencing, statistical association of individual TCRs with disease status, and machine learning. In a later analysis, previously published TCR beta repertoires from 550 to 750 donors were re-analyzed and high-resolution HLA genotyping was added so that TCR occurrence patterns could be studied. An earlier analysis of roughly 600 of the donors used high-throughput TCR beta sequencing to judge whether each TCR beta V gene segment behaved as functional or pseudogenic. Every repertoire in the discovery cohort had been generated on one and the same sequencing platform. Along with the roughly 670-subject first cohort, a separate validation cohort of some 130 different subjects was used. Both class I and class II loci were covered by HLA typing, at four-digit resolution. Rather than using new phenotypic data, the later analysis identified candidate immune exposures from TCR beta sequences and from how often those sequences occurred across donors. Among the roughly 380 genotyped donors, around 81% belonged to the genetic ancestry cluster associated with self-reported Caucasian donors. An early release that covered 500 to 800 HLA-typed donors contained approximately 300 gigabases of sequencing data and tens of millions of unique TCR sequences. The study was designed to test whether signatures of past pathogen exposure could be identified by cataloging public T cell receptors. The study used immunosequencing to profile the T cell repertoires of more than 650 subjects and linked those repertoires to cytomegalovirus serostatus. The number of typed donors differed by locus: 629-630 for A, B, C, DRB1 and DQB1; approximately 540 for DQA1; approximately 600 for DPA1; and roughly 470 for DPB1. A few DR-DQ haplotypes were treated as single units for association and clustering because of strong linkage in the cohort. Among about 400 genotyped donors of the cohort, an average of approximately 240,000 unique TCR beta nucleotide sequences was sequenced per donor, of which about 18% were non-productive. In a later genetic analysis, genome-wide SNP genotypes for about three fifths of the 666 donors were used, and that subset was treated as a discovery cohort. Donor age, sex, ethnicity and CMV serostatus were compiled together with the repertoire data. Points the paper makes about the study in general: Because counts were too low, under 20 rarely observed V segments, including chromosome 9 orphons, were left out of the earlier analysis of a few hundred of the donors. Because the 87-base-pair reads could not distinguish some IMGT-functional V segments, including TRBV6-2 and TRBV6-3, those segments were excluded. In this cohort, only TCR beta chains were sequenced, and detectable features were limited by the absence of alpha or paired-chain data. Correlated functional status among segregating V segments might be attributable to linkage disequilibrium, but an unknown experimental factor could not be ruled out. Compared with the approximately 670-donor mean, donors in an Asian-associated ancestry cluster had fewer N-insertions in productive TCRs, according to a later genetic analysis. A further reported finding was that TCR beta sequences accurately predicted the HLA-A and HLA-B alleles for most subjects in the first cohort. In a later analysis, most CMV-associated TCR beta chains were found to appear HLA-restricted, with HLA associations seemingly driven largely by CMV exposure. In a later analysis, HLA-associated TCR beta chains were found to be more clonally expanded and to have lower generation probabilities than equally common non-associated chains. For the cohort, immune exposure information was limited to CMV serostatus. At a false discovery rate of 0.05, a later analysis linked some 18,000 TCR beta sequences to specific HLA alleles. In a later analysis, the rate of TCR association differed among HLA loci, with DRB1 alleles having the most associated TCRs and HLA-C alleles having the fewest. The classifier was reported to diagnose cytomegalovirus status with high specificity and sensitivity in both the original cohort and the validation cohort. Assigning TCR associations to individual alleles was difficult when HLA alleles, especially DR and DQ, strongly co-occurred. Presence/absence analyses assumed roughly uniform sequencing depth across donors, an assumption that may not hold. Across donors, most TCR sequences were observed very rarely, whereas some public TCRs were present in many individuals. Broadly in line with IMGT annotations, most TCR beta V segments showed up in productive rearrangements about 87% or about 30% of the time in an earlier analysis of around 600 of the donors. Because HLA typing was missing for some donors at each locus, association tests included only the typed subset. A cluster of highly shared sequence variants was judged likely to represent a technical artifact of the sequencing pipeline. In a later genetic analysis, a missense DCLRE1C variant was associated with V-gene and J-gene trimming of TCR beta chains, and the association was replicated in an independent cohort. According to a later analysis, parvovirus B19, influenza, CMV and Epstein-Barr virus appeared linked to several top co-occurrence clusters. It was suggested by the authors that the approach could potentially be generalized to other disease states and immunological phenotypes. In vitro tests confirmed that three of the cytomegalovirus-associated TCR beta chains recognize cytomegalovirus antigens. In the study, approximately 160 TCR beta chains were listed as associated with cytomegalovirus.

In total, roughly 710 healthy bone marrow donors made up the cohort. Cohort members were all nominally healthy when sampled, although unrecorded immune exposures were likely present. The donor tested CMV seronegative and was one of the 352 seronegative cohort members. A peripheral blood sample was collected from each donor, and TCR beta sequencing was performed on peripheral blood mononuclear cells. The Qiagen DNeasy Blood Extraction Kit was used to extract genomic DNA from the blood cell samples. Libraries were made using the immunoSEQ multiplex PCR assay. A mixture of 60 forward primers for TCR Vbeta segments and 13 reverse primers for TCR Jbeta segments was used in the multiplex PCR. A multiplex PCR assay on genomic DNA amplified the CDR3 region of rearranged TCR beta genes. On the Illumina HiSeq System, the amplified TCR beta libraries were sequenced as 87-base-pair reads. Processing in the source paper ran as follows. In a later analysis, tens of millions of unique TCR beta chains were counted across the 500 to 700 repertoires, and some 10 million of these chains were shared by at least two donors. Raw reads were error-corrected and collapsed into unique sequences by a nearest-neighbor algorithm in which closely related sequences were merged to remove PCR and sequencing errors. Alignment of CDR3 sequences to IMGT reference sequences was used to assign V, D and J gene segments. Each retained sequence needed at least a six-nucleotide match to both a V gene segment and a J gene segment. A rearrangement counted as productive if the CDR3 had no stop codons and remained in frame with V and J, and every other rearrangement counted as non-productive. Following IMGT convention, CDR3 was defined as the stretch from the second conserved V-encoded cysteine to the conserved J-encoded phenylalanine. In an earlier analysis of roughly 580 of the donors, sequences lacking an unambiguous match to a single V gene segment were excluded. An earlier analysis of some 500 of the donors classified V segments as functional when productive rearrangements were above 56.7% and as segregating when the standard deviation between donors was above 5%. A statistical classification framework was built for diagnosing cytomegalovirus status from the catalog of TCR beta chain sequences. A later analysis assigned V and J genes by comparing TCR nucleotide sequences with IMGT/GENE-DB human TR gene sequences. The TCRdist pipeline was used in a later analysis to assign CDR3 sequences and most-parsimonious VDJ recombination scenarios. A later analysis defined each TCR beta chain by its CDR3 amino acid sequence plus V-gene family, and excluded reads lacking a unique V-gene family. To address suspected cross-contamination and a sequencing artifact, a later analysis removed around 590 highly shared, low-generation-probability nucleotide sequences. In a later analysis, a clonal expansion index for each public chain was calculated from normalized within-repertoire ranks of inferred template counts. In a later analysis, generation probabilities were computed with a VDJ recombination model fitted to out-of-frame rearrangements, and the resulting probabilities were checked against IGoR. Hypergeometric tests were used in a later analysis to score TCR-TCR, TCR-HLA and TCR-CMV co-occurrence, with a repertoire-size bias correction applied to the TCR pairs. False discovery rates were estimated in a later analysis by permuting HLA or CMV assignments 20 times. In a later analysis, co-occurring TCRs were grouped using DBSCAN, and TCRdist sequence similarity was added for clustering within HLA-allele-positive subsets. Repertoires with fewer than 30,000 or more than 120,000 public chains, plus five repertoires with anomalous nucleotide sharing, were excluded from co-occurrence clustering. The immuneACCESS repertoire file appears here via TCRdb, limited to in-frame rearrangements. These files lack a portion of the clones; in checked studies, under half of the deficit traces to unresolved V genes, and the cause of the others is not known. V and J calls and clone size are given by that table; D and trimming were obtained from the DNA. The sample includes 55,000 to 80,000 clones, with 60% to 85% observed a single time. Around an eighth of the sample is in the top ten clones.

CDR3 length: 16 amino acids, cysteine to phenylalanine. Left in the record is the CDR3 DNA by itself, 48 bases read in frame from the first base. The CDR1 and CDR2 encoded by the germline V gene are LGHNA and YSLEER. Compared with germline, V lacks 0 bases and J lacks 3 bases; bases without a gene match: 7. The chain is assembled from TRBV4-3 and TRBJ2-5, and 7 junctional nucleotides match TRBD2. Source material: PBMCs. This clonotype originated in a man between 70 and 80 years old in good health and CMV-seronegative. Read as DNA, the sequence is TGCGCCAGCAGCCAAGATCGGGTGGCGGGGGAAGAGACCCAGTACTTC. Translated, this is CASSQDRVAGEETQYF.